Listed below are T cell receptor beta chains from one sample, sequenced in a study of control samples from healthy donors and cancer patients. Clones were read by immunoSEQ multiplex PCR, and TCRdb kept only the in-frame ones, dropping some. The sample holds 70,000 to 95,000 clones, about 89% seen once. The specimen sequenced was blood. Source of these receptors: a man aged 50-59 years in good health. Both conserved end residues are part of each CDR3. A D gene is named only where the DNA matches it firmly. Not all rows give a size; the values are once, few, many and, for expanded clones, a class.

D,size,J,V,DNA,CDR3
TRBD1,-,TRBJ1-5,TRBV9,TGTGCCAGCAGCGTAGCGGGGACAGGGGGGCAGCCCCAGCATTTT,CASSVAGTGGQPQHF
-,once,TRBJ2-3,TRBV4-2,TGTGCCAGCAGCCTAAACTTCCGGGACCAGCAGTATTTT,CASSLNFRDQQYF
-,few,TRBJ2-3,TRBV21-1,TGTGCCAGCAGCAAAGACCAGCCGGGACTAGCGGCCGGCGGGGATACGCAGTATTTT,CASSKDQPGLAAGGDTQYF
-,-,TRBJ2-5,TRBV4-2,TGTGCCAGCAGCCATGGGGCCGATGGCAAGACCCAGTACTTC,CASSHGADGKTQYF
-,-,TRBJ2-7,TRBV4-2,TGTGCCAGCAGCCAAGAGAGGGGCTCCTACGAGCAGTACTTC,CASSQERGSYEQYF
-,-,TRBJ2-5,TRBV5-4,TGTGCCAGCAGCTTGCCTTACCAAGAGACCCAGTACTTC,CASSLPYQETQYF
-,-,TRBJ1-2,TRBV25-1,TGTGCCAGCAGTGTTGACAGATATGGCTACACCTTC,CASSVDRYGYTF
TRBD1,-,TRBJ1-3,TRBV30,TGTGCCTTCCCCGACAGGGATGGAAACACCATATATTTT,CAFPDRDGNTIYF
-,-,TRBJ2-1,TRBV5-5,TGTGCCAGCAGCTTTGGCCCAACGGGGGACCACGTGGATGAGCAGTTCTTC,CASSFGPTGDHVDEQFF
TRBD2,-,TRBJ2-1,TRBV6-2/TRBV6-3,TGTGCCAGCAGTCCACTCCTAGCGGGAGAGGGTTGCGCGCAGTTCTTC,CASSPLLAGEGCAQFF
-,-,TRBJ1-5,TRBV6-2/TRBV6-3,TGTGCCAGCAGTTTAAGTTTTAGCAATCAGCCCCAGCATTTT,CASSLSFSNQPQHF
TRBD1,-,TRBJ1-2,TRBV5-4,TGTGCCAGCAGCTTGAGCGGACAGGCATATGGCTACACCTTC,CASSLSGQAYGYTF
-,-,TRBJ1-5,TRBV7-2,TGTGCCAGCAGCTTGGAATCTAGACAGCCCCAGCATTTT,CASSLESRQPQHF
-,-,TRBJ1-1,TRBV20-1,TGCAGTGCTAGTGATGTGGGGAGGGGTCGGAACACTGAAGCTTTCTTT,CSASDVGRGRNTEAFF
-,-,TRBJ1-1,TRBV11-3,TGTGCCAGCAGCTTAAAGACTGAAGCTTTCTTT,CASSLKTEAFF
-,-,TRBJ1-2,TRBV7-9,TGTGCCAGCACCGAATGGCAGGGCGAAGGCTACACCTTC,CASTEWQGEGYTF
-,-,TRBJ1-4,TRBV11-2,TGTGCCAGCAGCTCTGCTGAAAAACTGTTTTTT,CASSSAEKLFF
-,-,TRBJ1-1,TRBV9,TGTGCCAGCAGCACACTGAACACTGAAGCTTTCTTT,CASSTLNTEAFF
-,-,TRBJ2-5,TRBV2,TGTGCCAGCCTGGGTCAGAAGCAAGAGACCCAGTACTTC,CASLGQKQETQYF
TRBD1,-,TRBJ2-5,TRBV2,TGTGCCAGCAGTGAAGCGCGACAGGGGCGAGAGACCCAGTACTTC,CASSEARQGRETQYF
-,-,TRBJ1-1,TRBV7-3,TGTGCCAGCAGCTTGACGGGGGGGAACACTGAAGCTTTCTTT,CASSLTGGNTEAFF
-,-,TRBJ1-5,TRBV7-8,TGTGCCAGCAGCTTAGATCGGGGGTACAGAGATAGCAATCAGCCCCAGCATTTT,CASSLDRGYRDSNQPQHF
-,-,TRBJ1-3,TRBV12-3/TRBV12-4,TGTGCCAGCAGTTTACTGGGAAACACCATATATTTT,CASSLLGNTIYF
-,once,TRBJ1-3,TRBV6-1,TGTGCCAGCACCCGGGCTGGGACTGGAAACACCATATATTTT,CASTRAGTGNTIYF
TRBD1,-,TRBJ1-2,TRBV7-3,TGTGCCAGCAGCTCGGGACAGGGCTATGGCTACACCTTC,CASSSGQGYGYTF
TRBD2,-,TRBJ2-1,TRBV19,TGTGCCAGTAGTTATTTAGCGGGAGCTCCCAATGAGCAGTTCTTC,CASSYLAGAPNEQFF
TRBD1,few,TRBJ1-2,TRBV7-8,TGTGCCAGCAGCGCCCGGGACAGGGATAACTATGGCTACACCTTC,CASSARDRDNYGYTF
-,-,TRBJ2-5,TRBV5-4,TGTGCCAGCAGCTCGGACAGCCTTCAAGAGACCCAGTACTTC,CASSSDSLQETQYF
TRBD2,-,TRBJ2-7,TRBV7-2,TGTGCCAGCAGCTTAGACATCTCGGGGGGTTTCGAGCAGTACTTC,CASSLDISGGFEQYF
TRBD2,-,TRBJ2-3,TRBV5-1,TGCGCCAGCAGCTTGCTAGCGGGAGGCGCAGATACGCAGTATTTT,CASSLLAGGADTQYF
-,-,TRBJ1-1,TRBV4-3,TGCGCCAGCAGCCAAGATTCCAGAGGGGACCTTAACACTGAAGCTTTCTTT,CASSQDSRGDLNTEAFF
TRBD1,-,TRBJ2-5,TRBV2,TGTGCCACTACAGGGGGAAGGGAGACCCAGTACTTC,CATTGGRETQYF
-,-,TRBJ1-5,TRBV7-3,TGTGCCAGCAGCTTAAACGCAGATCAGCCCCAGCATTTT,CASSLNADQPQHF
-,-,TRBJ1-3,TRBV19,TGTGCCACCCTTGCGCTGACAGACTCTGGAAACACCATATATTTT,CATLALTDSGNTIYF
-,-,TRBJ2-3,TRBV13,TGTGCCAGCAGCCCAAGGAGGCTAGCAGGCACAGATACGCAGTATTTT,CASSPRRLAGTDTQYF
TRBD1,few,TRBJ1-1,TRBV18,TGTGCCAGCCTCCAGGGGGCCGGGACTGAAGCTTTCTTT,CASLQGAGTEAFF
-,-,TRBJ1-2,TRBV24-1,TGTGCCACCAGTGATTTTGGCGGCTACACCTTC,CATSDFGGYTF
-,-,TRBJ2-1,TRBV5-8,TGTGCCAGCAGCCCACTGACTAGTTTAAGCTCCTACAATGAGCAGTTCTTC,CASSPLTSLSSYNEQFF
-,-,TRBJ1-1,TRBV19,TGTGCCAGTAGTATGACAGAGAACACTGAAGCTTTCTTT,CASSMTENTEAFF
-,few,TRBJ2-7,TRBV10-1,TGCGCCAGCAGTAACCCTAGCTCCTACGAGCAGTACTTC,CASSNPSSYEQYF